The present TCR beta chain was sequenced within a study of blood T cell repertoires in COVID-19. Study summary: Samples of COVID-19 (acute and convalescent) were obtained from the United States, Italy and Spain.

V dropped 1 base and J dropped 4 bases, with 16 bases sitting between them. Germline assignment: CDR1 LNHDA and CDR2 SQIVND (reference sequence). CDR3 length equals 16 residues. Within 2 weeks of study entry, exposed participants had contacted a PCR-confirmed or clinician-diagnosed COVID-19 case. Per the original data handling: Reference gene primer amplification gave nucleated cell count estimates. Sequencing was performed with immunoSEQ multiplex PCR; in TCRdb, only in-frame clones are kept and a portion is missing. V and J calls and clone size are copied from that table; D and trimming were computed from the DNA. In the table there are around 240,000 clones, just under 90% of which are singletons.

This rearrangement joins TRBV19 to TRBJ1-2; D unclear. The sequencing sample was made of PBMCs or T cells enriched from blood (not recorded which). The origin of this receptor is a man aged 45-65 years who had been exposed to COVID-19. The CDR3 loop reads CASSIGPQAILYGYTF. The CDR3 bases are TGTGCCAGTAGTATAGGCCCCCAGGCTATACTCTATGGCTACACCTTC.